This is a list of T cell receptor beta chains from one sample in a study of blood T cell repertoires in COVID-19. The method was immunoSEQ multiplex PCR; TCRdb's version includes in-frame clones alone and lacks a portion of them. Among around 450,000 clones, 75% to 90% were seen once, and the ten largest hold about 0.7%. Specimen: PBMCs or T cells enriched from blood (not recorded which). The source of these receptors is a woman under 30 who had recovered from COVID-19. Each CDR3 is given with its conserved first and last residue. D genes are given only for firm matches. Size tells how often a clone was seen (once, few, many) or the class of an expanded clone, and some rows leave it out.

clone size	V gene	D gene	J gene	CDR3 DNA	CDR3 protein
many	TRBV19	TRBD1	TRBJ1-1	TGTGCCAGTAAACGGACAGGGGTTAACACTGAAGCTTTCTTT	CASKRTGVNTEAFF
NA	TRBV4-1	NA	TRBJ2-1	TGCGCCAGCAGCCAAGAAACGGGAAATGAGCAGTTCTTC	CASSQETGNEQFF
NA	TRBV5-4	TRBD1	TRBJ1-4	TGTGCCAGCAGCCCGGGACAGGGAAAGGTGGGACTGTTTTTT	CASSPGQGKVGLFF
NA	TRBV30	NA	TRBJ2-6	TGTGCCTGGAGTGTACGGGGTTCTGGGGCCAACGTCCTGACTTTC	CAWSVRGSGANVLTF
NA	TRBV4-1	NA	TRBJ1-2	TGCGCCCGCTGGGGGGACTATGGCTACACCTTC	CARWGDYGYTF
NA	TRBV15	TRBD1	TRBJ2-7	TGTGCCACCAGCCTGGACAGGGGAGAGGATGAGCAGTACTTC	CATSLDRGEDEQYF
NA	TRBV5-1	TRBD2	TRBJ2-5	TGCGCCAGCAGCTTGGCCCCTAGCGGGGGGCAAGAGACCCAGTACTTC	CASSLAPSGGQETQYF
NA	TRBV7-8	NA	TRBJ1-4	TGTGCCAGCAGCTTTTGGCAAAATGAAAAACTGTTTTTT	CASSFWQNEKLFF
NA	TRBV19	NA	TRBJ1-2	TGTGCCAGTAGTGCGGATCTCTATGGCTACACCTTC	CASSADLYGYTF
NA	TRBV6-5	TRBD1	TRBJ1-2	TGTGCCAGCAGTCCGGGGACAGGGGTAGAGTATGGCTACACCTTC	CASSPGTGVEYGYTF
NA	TRBV7-3	TRBD2	TRBJ2-2	TGTGCCAGCAGCCTGAACCCGGGAGGGAGCACCGGGGAGCTGTTTTTT	CASSLNPGGSTGELFF
NA	TRBV16	TRBD1	TRBJ1-1	TGTGCCAGCAGCCAATCGGAGGGACAGGGTCGGCCTCGGGCTTTCTTT	CASSQSEGQGRPRAFF
NA	TRBV30	NA	TRBJ1-5	TGTGCCTGGGACAACGGCTTCAGGGTGCCTGATCAGCCCCAGCATTTT	CAWDNGFRVPDQPQHF
NA	TRBV10-2	NA	TRBJ1-1	TGCGCCAGCTGTGACTCCGGAAGGGGTGAAGCTTTCTTT	CASCDSGRGEAFF
NA	TRBV2	NA	TRBJ1-5	TGTGCCAGCAGTGGAGGGGGACAGCCCCAGCATTTT	CASSGGGQPQHF
NA	TRBV2	NA	TRBJ2-7	TGTGCCAGCACTAGGGGGGGAAGCCCCTACGAGCAGTACTTC	CASTRGGSPYEQYF
once	TRBV5-5	TRBD1	TRBJ1-2	TGTGCCAGCAGCCCCCGGGACAGCCTGAACTATGGCTACACCTTC	CASSPRDSLNYGYTF
NA	TRBV12-5	NA	TRBJ2-7	TGTGCTTCCGAGGGTCAATACTTC	CASEGQYF
NA	TRBV5-5	NA	TRBJ1-2	TGTGCCAGCAGCTCTGGTCCTGGCGGCAGCTATGGCTACACCTTC	CASSSGPGGSYGYTF
NA	TRBV3-1/TRBV3-2	TRBD1	TRBJ2-7	TGTGCCAGCAGCCAAGGACAGGGGCGGGAGCAGTACTTC	CASSQGQGREQYF
NA	TRBV2	NA	TRBJ2-5	TGTGCCAGCAGTGAGGTGACTTGGTCGGAGACCCAGTACTTC	CASSEVTWSETQYF
NA	TRBV15	NA	TRBJ2-1	TGTGCCACCAAGGACTCCACCTACAATGAGCAGTTCTTC	CATKDSTYNEQFF
few	TRBV24-1	TRBD1	TRBJ1-2	TGTGCCACCAGTGATGCGGGACAGGGCGAAGGCTACACCTTC	CATSDAGQGEGYTF
NA	TRBV3-1/TRBV3-2	TRBD2	TRBJ2-2	TGTGCCAGCAGCCAAGTGCATCGGGGGGGGAACACCGGGGAGCTGTTTTTT	CASSQVHRGGNTGELFF
NA	TRBV19	TRBD2	TRBJ2-5	TGTGCCAGTAGTACCCAAAGACTAGCGGAGACCCAGTACTTC	CASSTQRLAETQYF
few	TRBV7-9	TRBD1	TRBJ1-6	TGTGCCAGCAGCCAGGGGGGATTTAATTCACCCCTCCACTTT	CASSQGGFNSPLHF
NA	TRBV7-3	TRBD1	TRBJ2-2	TGTGCCAGCAGCGCCCGGGACAGGTTAACCGGGGAGCTGTTTTTT	CASSARDRLTGELFF
NA	TRBV2	TRBD1	TRBJ1-6	TGTGCCCGCGGGGGGGGGACAGGGGATTCACCCCTCCACTTT	CARGGGTGDSPLHF
NA	TRBV30	TRBD1	TRBJ1-2	TGTGCCTGGAGTGGGGGGGGACAGGGGCACGGCACCTTC	CAWSGGGQGHGTF
NA	TRBV30	TRBD1	TRBJ1-5	TGTGCCTGGAGTGTTGCGGGACAGGTTAATCAGCCCCAGCATTTT	CAWSVAGQVNQPQHF
NA	TRBV7-2	TRBD1	TRBJ1-2	TGTGCCAGCAGTTGGGACAGGGACTATGGCTACACCTTC	CASSWDRDYGYTF
NA	TRBV5-1	TRBD2	TRBJ2-3	TGCGCCAGCAGCCCCGCTGGGAGCGGGGGAGGGAGCACAGATACGCAGTATTTT	CASSPAGSGGGSTDTQYF
NA	TRBV18	NA	TRBJ1-1	TGTGCCAGCTCACCAGGGGCGGAAGAAGCTTTCTTT	CASSPGAEEAFF
NA	TRBV18	TRBD1	TRBJ1-2	TGTGCCAGCTCATCCACCCTTGACAGGGCGGGTGGCTACACCTTC	CASSSTLDRAGGYTF
NA	TRBV13	NA	TRBJ2-6	TGTGCCAGCAGCTTAGGGGGCAGGGCCAACGTCCTGACTTTC	CASSLGGRANVLTF
NA	TRBV19	NA	TRBJ1-5	TGTGCCACCCGAGCCCAGGGCAGGAGCAATCAGCCCCAGCATTTT	CATRAQGRSNQPQHF
NA	TRBV18	NA	TRBJ2-3	TGTGCCAGCTCACCCGGGACAAGGGGCACGATAGATACGCAGTATTTT	CASSPGTRGTIDTQYF
NA	TRBV5-5	NA	TRBJ1-1	TGTGCCAGCAGTCCTACAGGGTACACTGAAGCTTTCTTT	CASSPTGYTEAFF
NA	TRBV3-1/TRBV3-2	TRBD1	TRBJ1-3	TGTGCCAGCTCGGGTAACACAGGGGGGTTCGGAAACACCATATATTTT	CASSGNTGGFGNTIYF
NA	TRBV9	NA	TRBJ1-1	TGTGCCAGCAGCCACGACTTGAACACTGAAGCTTTCTTT	CASSHDLNTEAFF
NA	TRBV18	TRBD2	TRBJ2-5	TGTGCCAGCTCACCCGCTCTAGCGGAAGAGACCCAGTACTTC	CASSPALAEETQYF
NA	TRBV11-3	NA	TRBJ1-6	TGTGCCAGCAGCTTAGATCAACGGTCACCCCTCCACTTT	CASSLDQRSPLHF